Included here is one TCR beta chain sequence, with context. This clone has a handful of counts. It has no known antigen specificity. No per-base quality is available; no much larger clone lies one base away. From each donor, a single peripheral blood sample of around 120 mL on average was drawn into heparinised tubes. Naive, central memory, regulatory and stem cell-like memory CD4+ T cells were sorted on a BD FACSAria II using a panel including CD45RO, CCR7, CD25, CD127, CD95 and CD27. All sorted populations exceeded 95% purity. Right away, PBMCs were isolated by Lymphoprep density gradient centrifugation and were stained directly, with no culture step. To minimize batch effects, samples were stained and sorted in pairs, one healthy donor with one patient per experiment. CDR1 and CDR2 were assigned from the germline V gene as SGHRS and YFSETQ. The V end gives up 5 bases and the J end 0 bases, leaving 8 bases in the junction not matched to a gene. The CDR3 contains 16 residues, cysteine and phenylalanine counted. Only CDR3 DNA remains: 48 bases, in frame from the first base.

The sample originates from a study of beta chain features in type 1 diabetes (dated by TCRdb to between 2017 and 2018). Describing the broader study: Mean age, gender distribution, total cell number and subset yield were not different between patients and healthy donors. A total of 100 million to 140 million sorted cells were examined across all samples, and the number of cells per subset was strongly correlated with RNA yield. The study compared the TCRB repertoires of sorted circulating CD4+ T cell subsets in recently diagnosed type 1 diabetes patients with those in matched healthy donors. Whereas all 30 or so donors provided naive and central memory subsets, regulatory and stem cell-like memory subsets were isolated from just 8 patients and about eight healthy donors.

The entire amount of isolated RNA was reverse transcribed using the High Capacity cDNA Reverse Transcription Kit, so the sequenced TCRB transcripts were expressed ones. Naive, central memory and regulatory T cell samples underwent deep immunoSEQ sequencing, averaging approximately 3.5 million total reads per sample. Sorted cells were lysed in RLT buffer and RNA was extracted with DNase-treated RNeasy Micro or Mini kits, depending on cell number. Each cell subset was processed separately to prevent cross-contamination, with patient and healthy donor samples processed together. Using the immunoSEQ multiplex PCR, TCRB sequences were amplified from cDNA into 87-bp fragments spanning the CDR3 region. The amplicons were sequenced using the Illumina HiSeq platform. Per the source publication's procedure: Synthetic template baselines were used to correct PCR bias computationally, reads within Hamming distance 2 were collapsed together, and singletons that could not be merged were discarded. Reads were aligned against IMGT to assign V, D and J genes, CDR3 length and insertions or deletions at six rearrangement sites. Within each subset, clonotype counts were normalized to the number of sorted cells before true diversity and Gini coefficients were calculated with the tcR R package. The overlap coefficient, calculated on TCRB nucleotide sequences, was used to quantify repertoire sharing. Out-of-frame TCRB sequences from naive cells were analyzed as a proxy for the pre-selection repertoire. TCRdb mirrors the immuneACCESS table, restricted to in-frame sequences. Some clones are absent from its copies; in checked studies, under half trace to an unresolved V gene, and the reason for the others is unknown. Clonal size and the V and J genes are those of that table, whereas D and trimming came from the DNA. Here the sample has 500,000 to 850,000 clones; roughly 13% occur a single time. The ten largest make up less than 0.04% of the sample.

The study at large found these results: At VDJ recombination sites, patients with type 1 diabetes made fewer insertions and deleted more nucleotides, a pattern implying thymic rearrangement abnormalities. The naive, central memory and regulatory TCRB repertoires appeared to resemble one another more closely among patients than among healthy donors. In all four CD4+ subsets, TCRB CDR3 length was moderately but significantly shorter in type 1 diabetes patients. Because the HLA sub-analyses included only small numbers of individuals, any influence of HLA type on TCRB rearrangement was left unresolved. PCR might favor shorter templates, but patient and control samples were amplified and corrected together, so any skew would affect both groups equally. Because cDNA was sequenced instead of genomic DNA, highly expressing activated cells could be over-represented, though the groups showed no difference in activation or CD3 levels.

This sequence originates from a man between 18 and 35 years old with type 1 diabetes. The receptor chain draws on TRBV5-1 and TRBJ2-1; 7 central bases correspond to TRBD1. Source material: naive CD4+ T cells from blood. The sample's cell subset or site label, in plain terms: true naive CD4+ T cells. The CDR3 is CASRPSAGGSYNEQFF. The bases read TGCGCCAGCAGGCCCTCAGCAGGGGGCTCCTACAATGAGCAGTTCTTC.